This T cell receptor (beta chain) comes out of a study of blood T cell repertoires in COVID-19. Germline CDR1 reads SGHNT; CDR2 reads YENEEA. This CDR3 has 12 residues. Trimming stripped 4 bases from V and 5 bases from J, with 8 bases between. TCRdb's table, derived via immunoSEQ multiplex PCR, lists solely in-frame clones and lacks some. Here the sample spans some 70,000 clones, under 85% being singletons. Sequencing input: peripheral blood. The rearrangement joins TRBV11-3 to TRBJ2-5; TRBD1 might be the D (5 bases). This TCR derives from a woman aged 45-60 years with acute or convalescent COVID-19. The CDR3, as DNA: TGTGCCAGCAGCTCGCCAGGGGAGACCCAGTACTTC. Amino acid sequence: CASSSPGETQYF.